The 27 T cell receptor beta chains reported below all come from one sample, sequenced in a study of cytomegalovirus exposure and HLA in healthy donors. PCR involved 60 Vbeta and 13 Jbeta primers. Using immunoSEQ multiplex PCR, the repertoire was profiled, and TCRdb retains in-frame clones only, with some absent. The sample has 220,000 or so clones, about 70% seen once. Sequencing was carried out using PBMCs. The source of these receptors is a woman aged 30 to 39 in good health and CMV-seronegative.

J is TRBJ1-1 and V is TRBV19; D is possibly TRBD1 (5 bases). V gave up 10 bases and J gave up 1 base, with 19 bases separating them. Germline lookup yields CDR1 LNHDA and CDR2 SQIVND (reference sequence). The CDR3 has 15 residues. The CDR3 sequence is CAISRLRQPNTEAFF. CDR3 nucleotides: TGTGCCATATCAAGGCTGAGACAGCCGAACACTGAAGCTTTCTTT.

CDR3 loop: CASSPQETTTEAFF. The CDR3 DNA is TGTGCCAGCTCACCACAGGAGACGACCACTGAAGCTTTCTTT. The chain carries TRBV18 and TRBJ1-1; D call uncertain. Trimming stripped 1 base from V and 4 bases from J, with 10 bases between. CDR3 size: 14 residues. CDR1 and CDR2 (germline): KGHSH, LQKENI.

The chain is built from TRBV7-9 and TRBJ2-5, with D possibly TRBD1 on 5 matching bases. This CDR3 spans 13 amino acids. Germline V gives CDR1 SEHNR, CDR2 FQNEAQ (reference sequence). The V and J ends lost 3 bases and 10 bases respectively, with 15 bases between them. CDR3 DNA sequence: TGTGCCAGCAGCTTCCCCACCCAGCAGGGCCAGTACTTC. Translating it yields CASSFPTQQGQYF.

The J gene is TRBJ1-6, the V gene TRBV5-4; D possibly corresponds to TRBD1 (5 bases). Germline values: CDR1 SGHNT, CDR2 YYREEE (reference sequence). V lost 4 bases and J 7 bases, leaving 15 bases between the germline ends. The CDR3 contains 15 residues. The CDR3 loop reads CASSPTGGLNSPLHF. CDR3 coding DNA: TGTGCCAGCAGCCCCACCGGGGGTTTAAATTCACCCCTCCACTTT.

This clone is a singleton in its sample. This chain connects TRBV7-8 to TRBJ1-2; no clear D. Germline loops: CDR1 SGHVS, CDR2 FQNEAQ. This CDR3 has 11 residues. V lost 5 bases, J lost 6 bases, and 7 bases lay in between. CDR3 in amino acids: CASSAGDGYTF. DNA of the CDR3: TGTGCCAGCAGCGCCGGGGATGGCTACACCTTC. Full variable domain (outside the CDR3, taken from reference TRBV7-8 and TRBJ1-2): GAGVSQSPRYKVAKRGQDVALRCDPISGHVSLFWYQQALGQGPEFLTYFQNEAQLDKSGLPSDRFFAERPEGSVSTLKIQRTQQEDSAVYLCASSAGDGYTFGSGTRLTVV.

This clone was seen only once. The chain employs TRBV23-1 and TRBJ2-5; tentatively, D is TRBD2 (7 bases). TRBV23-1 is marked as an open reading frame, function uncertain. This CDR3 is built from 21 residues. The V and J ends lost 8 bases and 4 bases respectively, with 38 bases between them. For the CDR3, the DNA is TGCGCCAGCCCGAGGGGCGCATCGCCAACAGGGACTAAGGGGGGTCGAGAGACCCAGTACTTC. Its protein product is CASPRGASPTGTKGGRETQYF.

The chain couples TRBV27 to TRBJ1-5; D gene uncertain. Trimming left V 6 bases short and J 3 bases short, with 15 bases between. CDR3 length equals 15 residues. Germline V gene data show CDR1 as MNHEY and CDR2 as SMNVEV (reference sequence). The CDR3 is CASSPDGMLNQPQHF. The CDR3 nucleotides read TGTGCCAGCAGCCCCGACGGGATGCTCAATCAGCCCCAGCATTTT.

CDR3 sequence (DNA): TGTGCCAGCAGGGGGCAGACAGATACGCAGTATTTT. This translates into CASRGQTDTQYF. The gene calls are TRBV28 and TRBJ2-3, with D tentatively TRBD1 (5 bases). The germline CDR1 and CDR2 sequences are MDHEN and SYDVKM. With 6 bases removed from V and 3 bases from J, the gap between germline ends came to 7 bases. This CDR3 region has 12 residues.

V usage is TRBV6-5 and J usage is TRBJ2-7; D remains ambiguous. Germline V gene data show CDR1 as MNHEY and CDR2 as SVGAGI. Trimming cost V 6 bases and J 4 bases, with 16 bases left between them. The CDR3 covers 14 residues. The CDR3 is CASSLDPTRYEQYF. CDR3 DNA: TGTGCCAGCAGCCTAGACCCGACCCGGTACGAGCAGTACTTC.

CDR3 amino acids: CASKAGSNGPGELFF. In DNA, the CDR3 is TGTGCCAGCAAGGCGGGGTCAAATGGCCCCGGGGAGCTGTTTTTT. The chain has TRBV7-9 and TRBJ2-2; D might be TRBD2 (6 bases). Germline V gives CDR1 SEHNR, CDR2 FQNEAQ (reference sequence). V gave up 7 bases and J gave up 6 bases, with 18 bases separating them. This CDR3 spans 15 amino acids.

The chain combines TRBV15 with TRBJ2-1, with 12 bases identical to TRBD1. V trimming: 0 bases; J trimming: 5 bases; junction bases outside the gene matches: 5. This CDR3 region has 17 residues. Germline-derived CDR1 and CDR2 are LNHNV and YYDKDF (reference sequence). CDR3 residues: CATSRDSGTGGDNEQFF. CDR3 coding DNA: TGTGCCACCAGCAGAGACTCCGGGACAGGGGGCGACAATGAGCAGTTCTTC.

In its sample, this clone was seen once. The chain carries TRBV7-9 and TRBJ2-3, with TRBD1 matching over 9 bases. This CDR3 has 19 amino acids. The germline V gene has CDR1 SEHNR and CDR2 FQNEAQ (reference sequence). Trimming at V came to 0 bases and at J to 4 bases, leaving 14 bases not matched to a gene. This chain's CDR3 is CASSLAWGQGSPTSDTQYF. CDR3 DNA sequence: TGTGCCAGCAGCTTAGCATGGGGACAGGGATCCCCAACCTCAGATACGCAGTATTTT.

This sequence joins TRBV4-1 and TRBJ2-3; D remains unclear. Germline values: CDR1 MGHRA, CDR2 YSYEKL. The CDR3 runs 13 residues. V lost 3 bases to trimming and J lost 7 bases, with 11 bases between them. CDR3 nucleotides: TGCGCCAGCAGCCACGGTCGCGCGAATACGCAGTATTTT. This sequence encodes CASSHGRANTQYF.

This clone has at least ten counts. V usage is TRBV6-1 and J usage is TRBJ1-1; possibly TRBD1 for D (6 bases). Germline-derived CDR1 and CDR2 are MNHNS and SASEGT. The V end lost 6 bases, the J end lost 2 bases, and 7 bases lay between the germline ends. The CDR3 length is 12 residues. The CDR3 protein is CASRGTNTEAFF. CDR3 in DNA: TGTGCCAGCAGGGGGACAAACACTGAAGCTTTCTTT.

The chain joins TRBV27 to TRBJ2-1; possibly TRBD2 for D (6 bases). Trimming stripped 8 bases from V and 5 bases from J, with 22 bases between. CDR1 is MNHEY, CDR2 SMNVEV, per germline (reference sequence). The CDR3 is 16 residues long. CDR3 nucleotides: TGTGCCAGCGGCTCGCTTGGCGGGTGGGAGGACAATGAGCAGTTCTTC. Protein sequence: CASGSLGGWEDNEQFF.

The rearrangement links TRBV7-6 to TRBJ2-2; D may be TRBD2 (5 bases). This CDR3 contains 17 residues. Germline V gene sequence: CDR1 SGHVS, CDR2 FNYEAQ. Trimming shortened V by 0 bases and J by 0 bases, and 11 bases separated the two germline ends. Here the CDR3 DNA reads TGTGCCAGCAGCTTAGCGCACAAGAGGGCGAACACCGGGGAGCTGTTTTTT. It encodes CASSLAHKRANTGELFF. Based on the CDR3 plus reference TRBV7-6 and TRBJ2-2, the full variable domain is GAGVSQSPRYKVTKRGQDVALRCDPISGHVSLYWYRQALGQGPEFLTYFNYEAQQDKSGLPNDRFSAERPEGSISTLTIQRTEQRDSAMYRCASSLAHKRANTGELFFGEGSRLTVL.

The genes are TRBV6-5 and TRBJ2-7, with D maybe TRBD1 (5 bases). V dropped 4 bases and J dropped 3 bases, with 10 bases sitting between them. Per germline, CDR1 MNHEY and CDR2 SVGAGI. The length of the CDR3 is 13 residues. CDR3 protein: CASSLGPHYEQYF. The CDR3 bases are TGTGCCAGCAGTTTGGGGCCGCACTACGAGCAGTACTTC.

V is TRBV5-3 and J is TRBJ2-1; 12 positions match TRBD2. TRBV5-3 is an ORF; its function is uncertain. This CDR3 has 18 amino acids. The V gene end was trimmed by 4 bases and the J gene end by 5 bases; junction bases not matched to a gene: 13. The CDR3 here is CARSPVLAGGRPHNEQFF. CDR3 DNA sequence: TGTGCCAGAAGCCCGGTACTAGCGGGGGGACGACCTCACAATGAGCAGTTCTTC.

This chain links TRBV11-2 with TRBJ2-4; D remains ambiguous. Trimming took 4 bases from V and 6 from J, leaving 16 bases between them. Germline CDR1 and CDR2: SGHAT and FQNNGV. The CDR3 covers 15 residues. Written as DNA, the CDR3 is TGTGCCAGCAGCTCCGCCCGCGGCCCTGGAAACATTCAGTACTTC. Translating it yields CASSSARGPGNIQYF.

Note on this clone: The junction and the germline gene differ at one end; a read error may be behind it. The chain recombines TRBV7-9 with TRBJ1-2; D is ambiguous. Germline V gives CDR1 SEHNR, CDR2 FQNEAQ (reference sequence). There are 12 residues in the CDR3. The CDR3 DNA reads TGTTCCAGCAGCCCTCAGGCGGGGGGCTACACCTTC. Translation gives CSSSPQAGGYTF.

The CDR3 is CACPPSRGGGTGELFF. CDR3 nucleotides: TGTGCCTGCCCCCCGTCCCGGGGCGGGGGCACCGGGGAGCTGTTTTTT. The rearrangement uses TRBV30 and TRBJ2-2, with 7 bases lining up with TRBD2. The junction had 14 bases not matched to a gene; V was cut back by 6 bases and J by 4 bases. Germline CDR1 is GTSNPN and CDR2 is SVGIG (reference sequence). CDR3 length: 16 amino acids.

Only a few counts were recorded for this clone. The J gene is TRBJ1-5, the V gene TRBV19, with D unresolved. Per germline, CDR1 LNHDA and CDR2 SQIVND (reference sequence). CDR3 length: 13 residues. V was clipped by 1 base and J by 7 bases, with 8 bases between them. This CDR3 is CASSIAGEQPQHF. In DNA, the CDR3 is TGTGCCAGTAGTATAGCCGGGGAACAGCCCCAGCATTTT.

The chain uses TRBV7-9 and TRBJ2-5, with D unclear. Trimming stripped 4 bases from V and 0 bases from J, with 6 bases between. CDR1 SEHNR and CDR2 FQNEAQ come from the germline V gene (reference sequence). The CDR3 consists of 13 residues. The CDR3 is CASSWANQETQYF. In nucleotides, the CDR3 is TGTGCCAGCAGCTGGGCCAACCAAGAGACCCAGTACTTC.

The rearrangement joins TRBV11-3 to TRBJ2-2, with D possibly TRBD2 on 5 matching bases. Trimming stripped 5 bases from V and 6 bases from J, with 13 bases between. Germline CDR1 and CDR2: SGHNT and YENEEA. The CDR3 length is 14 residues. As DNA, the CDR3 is TGTGCCAGCAGCGGAAATGGCGGGTCCGGGGAGCTGTTTTTT. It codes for CASSGNGGSGELFF.

DNA for the CDR3: TGTGCCAGTAGCCCGCTCTCCGGGACAGGGGATTATGGCTACACCTTC. As protein: CASSPLSGTGDYGYTF. The chain carries TRBV19 and TRBJ1-2, with 10 bases matching TRBD1. The CDR3 totals 16 residues. The junction had 12 bases not matched to a gene; V was cut back by 6 bases and J by 5 bases. In germline, CDR1 is LNHDA, CDR2 SQIVND (reference sequence).

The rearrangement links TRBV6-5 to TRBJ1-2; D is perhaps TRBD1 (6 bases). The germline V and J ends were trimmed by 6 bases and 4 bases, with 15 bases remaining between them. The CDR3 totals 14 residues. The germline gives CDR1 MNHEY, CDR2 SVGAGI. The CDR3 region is CASSRIDRSYGYTF. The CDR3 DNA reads TGTGCCAGCAGCAGAATAGACAGGTCCTATGGCTACACCTTC.

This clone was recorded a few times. In DNA, the CDR3 is TGTGCCAGCAGCTTGAGGGACAGACTCTACGAGCAGTACTTC. It is translated as CASSLRDRLYEQYF. The V and J genes are TRBV5-6 and TRBJ2-7; 7 bases align to TRBD1. Trimming took 1 base from V and 3 from J; bases not matched to a gene: 4. CDR1 and CDR2 from the germline V gene are SGHDT and YYEEEE. The CDR3 extends over 14 amino acids. The full variable domain, with the rest looked up from reference TRBV5-6 and TRBJ2-7, is DAGVTQSPTHLIKTRGQQVTLRCSPKSGHDTVSWYQQALGQGPQFIFQYYEEEERQRGNFPDRFSGHQFPNYSSELNVNALLLGDSALYLCASSLRDRLYEQYFGPGTRLTVT.